These T cell receptor beta chains were read from a single sample in a study of HIV-infected patients and healthy controls. TCRdb reanalysed the 5' RACE reads using MiXCR and keeps one entry per CDR3 protein. Among around 8,600 distinct CDR3 sequences listed, approximately 7.6% were seen once. The sample in question was blood, obtained before antiretroviral therapy. These receptors all come from an adult with HIV infection. The donor label of this sample is uncertain. Each CDR3 is given with its conserved first and last residue. Each record gives: V gene, CDR3 protein.

>TRBV5-1
CASSLQGSNSPLHF
>TRBV5-1
CASAFGAGELFF
>TRBV6-1
CASSETSGSEQFF
>TRBV29-1
CSAYGQGHYGYTF
>TRBV5-6
CASSAGQPSYEQYF
>TRBV12-3/TRBV12-4
CASSPRAPEETQYF
>TRBV7-9
CASSFAVRTSGRIRAGELFF
>TRBV20-1
CSARDGGVGSPLHF
>TRBV20-1
CSAPGPDTRSQYF
>TRBV20-1
CSARARQGLNQPQHF
>TRBV6-5
CAAQRSGGYNEQFF
>TRBV5-5
CASSSPVQETQYF
>TRBV29-1
CSVEGQGFTDTQYF
>TRBV7-9
CASSFIPTMGGTNEKLFF
>TRBV20-1
CSAYYAGGYNEQFF
>TRBV20-1
CSAWGRENTGELFF
>TRBV10-3
CATMLRGTGGQHTEAFF
>TRBV6-2/TRBV6-3
CASSLGGPQYF
>TRBV3-1
CASSYRGGNQPQHF
>TRBV6-5
CASSYWGRRDSGANVLTF
>TRBV3-1
CASSQGESNQPQHF
>TRBV7-2
CASSQQRGVEQYF
>TRBV7-9
CASSTRFGGRQETQYF
>TRBV12-3/TRBV12-4
CASSSRDREGQPQHF
>TRBV3-1
CASSQRYQETQYF
>TRBV18
CASSPGVQGTEAFF
>TRBV20-1
CSASWTSGATGELFF
>TRBV20-1
CSARLGGKEQFF
>TRBV7-8
CASSPVSKDEQFF
>TRBV5-6
CASSLPGNSPLHF
>TRBV12-3/TRBV12-4
CASSLIGGGYGYTF
>TRBV29-1
CSVGQPGAKNIQYF
>TRBV29-1
CSVATQRLNYGYTF
>TRBV5-1
CASSSLLAGGEDEQFF
>TRBV10-3
CAISAKGTGGNYGYTF
>TRBV15
CATSRDQSTGSGTF
>TRBV5-1
CASSLEGHRDQPQHF
>TRBV11-2
CASSLEAGTNEQFF
>TRBV5-1
CASSLTGGEQYF
>TRBV4-1
CASSQVRGGGYADTQYF
>TRBV7-7
CASSPDRHNEQFF